The source of this T cell receptor beta chain is a study of shared T cell receptors in the human thymus. Germline V gene data show CDR1 as MGHDK and CDR2 as SYGVNS. The CDR3 has 13 residues. V was cut by 5 bases and J by 13 bases, with 15 bases left in between. Data came from immunoSEQ multiplex PCR; TCRdb stores just in-frame clones and leaves some out. The sample has hundreds of thousands of clones; about 87% are singletons. This sample also appeared in a second study, on human thymus T cells. That report adds: From resections taken during corrective heart surgery, the thymus tissue was obtained.

The source material was thymocytes. The sequence was collected from a boy younger than two with a congenital heart defect. V and J are TRBV25-1 and TRBJ1-6, with D possibly matching TRBD1 (6 bases). CDR3 sequence: CASSQTGDRPLHF. CDR3 DNA: TGTGCCAGCAGTCAGACAGGTGATCGGCCCCTCCACTTT.